These 27 T cell receptor beta chains share one sample of origin, sequenced in a study of shared clonotypes between healthy human individuals. The protocol was immunoSEQ multiplex PCR, while the TCRdb copy is restricted to in-frame clones and leaves out a portion. The sample has over a million clones, about 80% seen once; the top ten hold approximately 0.56%. The sequenced sample consisted of memory CD4+ T cells from PBMCs. Subset indicated: CD45RA-negative fraction. These receptors came from a man aged 18 to 30 in good health. Some clones in this sample may be carry-over from other donors' samples.

V and J are TRBV30 and TRBJ2-7; 11 bases fit TRBD2. Trimming took 3 bases from V and 3 from J; bases not matched to a gene: 4. The CDR3 is 14 amino acids. In germline, CDR1 is GTSNPN, CDR2 SVGIG (reference sequence). The CDR3 DNA is TGTGCCTGGAGGCAAACTAGCGGGAGCTACGAGCAGTACTTC. This gives the protein CAWRQTSGSYEQYF.

The chain employs TRBV6-6 and TRBJ2-2, with 9 nucleotides matching TRBD2. CDR1 is MNHNY, CDR2 SVGAGI, per germline (reference sequence). The CDR3 runs 16 residues. The V segment lost 6 bases and the J segment 3 bases; nucleotides outside the gene matches: 8. DNA of the CDR3: TGTGCCAGCAGCCTTTGGGTAGCGGGAGACACCGGGGAGCTGTTTTTT. This encodes CASSLWVAGDTGELFF.

The rearrangement links TRBV6-6 to TRBJ2-7; D may be TRBD1 (6 bases). V was trimmed by 6 bases and J by 3 bases, leaving 15 bases between them. CDR1 is MNHNY, CDR2 SVGAGI, per germline (reference sequence). The CDR3 is 14 amino acids. CDR3 bases: TGTGCCAGCAGGGGAACGGGGACAATCTACGAGCAGTACTTC. Protein sequence: CASRGTGTIYEQYF.

The CDR3 loop reads CASSLVWQGAGEQFF. In nucleotides, the CDR3 is TGTGCCAGCAGCTTAGTGTGGCAGGGGGCAGGTGAGCAGTTCTTC. J is TRBJ2-1 and V is TRBV7-2; 8 bases align to TRBD1. The CDR3 has 15 residues. Per the germline V gene, CDR1 is SGHTA and CDR2 is FQGNSA. V lost 1 base and J lost 9; bases outside the gene matches: 8.

This sequence joins TRBV10-3 and TRBJ2-5, with TRBD2 identical over 10 bases. CDR1 is ENHRY, CDR2 SYGVKD, per germline. Trimming at V came to 1 base and at J to 4 bases, leaving 6 bases not matched to a gene. The CDR3 totals 16 residues. DNA for the CDR3: TGTGCCATCAGTGAGTACCTAGCGGGAGTCCCAGAGACCCAGTACTTC. Translated, it gives CAISEYLAGVPETQYF.

The chain couples TRBV6-1 to TRBJ2-2, with 8 positions matching TRBD1. CDR1 MNHNS and CDR2 SASEGT come from the germline V gene. There are 16 residues in the CDR3. V shed 4 bases, J shed 4 bases, and the junction held 8 bases outside the gene matches. The CDR3 coding sequence is TGTGCCAGCAGTGCCAGGGGGCAGGCGGGCACCGGGGAGCTGTTTTTT. Translation gives CASSARGQAGTGELFF.

V and J are TRBV5-6 and TRBJ1-2, with a tentative D call TRBD1 (5 bases). V shed 4 bases and J shed 6 bases, with 13 bases lying between them. The CDR3 is made up of 13 amino acids. The germline V gene encodes CDR1 SGHDT and CDR2 YYEEEE. This CDR3 reads CASSLNSGDGYTF. The CDR3 DNA follows: TGTGCCAGCAGCCTGAACTCGGGGGATGGCTACACCTTC.

The CDR3 region is CASSGIQGTGELFF. As DNA, the CDR3 is TGCGCCAGCAGTGGGATACAGGGAACCGGGGAGCTGTTTTTT. The chain combines TRBV10-1 with TRBJ2-2, with D maybe TRBD1 (6 bases). The CDR3 length is 14 residues. Germline values: CDR1 WNHNN, CDR2 SYGVQD (reference sequence). Trimming removed 4 bases from V and 5 bases from J, with 11 bases in between.

The chain couples TRBV18 to TRBJ2-7; D is possibly TRBD1 (8 bases). Deletions cut 5 bases from V and 7 bases from J, with 18 bases between. The CDR3 loop spans 14 amino acids. Germline loops: CDR1 KGHSH, CDR2 LQKENI. The CDR3 is CASSSSGTGDEQYF. The CDR3 DNA reads TGTGCCAGCTCATCGAGCGGGACAGGTGATGAGCAGTACTTC.

The chain couples TRBV30 to TRBJ2-6; 7 bases align to TRBD1. This CDR3 comprises 14 residues. V shed 7 bases, J shed 4 bases, and the junction held 7 bases outside the gene matches. The germline V gene has CDR1 GTSNPN and CDR2 SVGIG (reference sequence). Here the CDR3 DNA reads TGTGCCTACAACAGGGGAACAGGGGCCAACGTCCTGACTTTC. It is translated as CAYNRGTGANVLTF.

This clone appeared a single time. The gene calls are TRBV7-2 and TRBJ2-1; D gene ambiguous. V was shortened by 4 bases and J by 2 bases, with 6 bases between the two germline ends. This CDR3 spans 13 amino acids. Germline CDR1 is SGHTA and CDR2 is FQGNSA. This CDR3 is CASSSRAYNEQFF. The CDR3 nucleotides read TGTGCCAGCAGCTCCCGAGCCTACAATGAGCAGTTCTTC.

The chain has TRBV5-1 and TRBJ2-7, with unresolved D. The CDR3 runs 16 residues. With 0 bases removed from V and 0 bases from J, the gap between germline ends came to 13 bases. Germline assignment: CDR1 SGHRS and CDR2 YFSETQ. This chain's CDR3 is CASSLVAGALSYEQYF. In nucleotides, the CDR3 is TGCGCCAGCAGCTTGGTTGCAGGCGCCCTCTCCTACGAGCAGTACTTC.

CDR3 DNA: TGTGCCAGCAGTTTGGGACAGGGCGGCAATCAGCCCCAGCATTTT. Translated, it gives CASSLGQGGNQPQHF. The chain links TRBV28 to TRBJ1-5, with 9 bases that match TRBD1. Unmatched junction bases numbered 2, after V lost 3 bases and J lost 2 bases. The CDR3 runs to 15 residues. The germline gives CDR1 MDHEN, CDR2 SYDVKM.

CDR3 residues: CASSSTGPKGEKLFF. CDR3 sequence (DNA): TGTGCCAGCTCATCGACAGGGCCTAAGGGGGAAAAACTGTTTTTT. The V call is TRBV18, the J call TRBJ1-4, with 7 bases that match TRBD1. V lost 5 bases, J lost 8 bases, and 11 bases stayed unmatched. CDR1 and CDR2 (germline): KGHSH, LQKENI. The CDR3 has 15 residues.

The genes are TRBV29-1 and TRBJ2-1, with 11 bases that match TRBD2. The trim removed 7 bases at V and 8 bases at J, leaving 16 bases unmatched. CDR3 length equals 16 residues. The germline V gene has CDR1 SQVTM and CDR2 ANQGSEA. CDR3 nucleotide sequence: TGCAGCGGGGAGGAGGCAACTAGCGGGAGAGATGATGAGCAGTTCTTC. Translated: CSGEEATSGRDDEQFF.

This chain links TRBV19 with TRBJ2-7, with D unclear. V was trimmed by 4 bases and J by 2 bases, leaving 15 bases between them. The CDR3 contains 15 residues. Germline values: CDR1 LNHDA, CDR2 SQIVND (reference sequence). As DNA, the CDR3 is TGTGCCAGTAGTACCGGTCCCGGGCCCACCTACGAGCAGTACTTC. Its protein product is CASSTGPGPTYEQYF. Drawing the rest from reference TRBV19 and TRBJ2-7, the complete variable domain is DGGITQSPKYLFRKEGQNVTLSCEQNLNHDAMYWYRQDPGQGLRLIYYSQIVNDFQKGDIAEGYSVSREKKESFPLTVTSAQKNPTAFYLCASSTGPGPTYEQYFGPGTRLTVT.

The CDR3 DNA is TGCGCCAGCAGTCTTCTAGCGGGAGGCCGTACCGGGGAGCTGTTTTTT. This gives the protein CASSLLAGGRTGELFF. This sequence joins TRBV5-1 and TRBJ2-2, with 11 bases matching TRBD2. Germline V gene sequence: CDR1 SGHRS, CDR2 YFSETQ. The CDR3 extends over 16 amino acids. Trimming cost V 5 bases and J 5 bases; bases outside gene matches: 8.

The rearrangement links TRBV6-1 to TRBJ1-2, with unresolved D. The germline gives CDR1 MNHNS, CDR2 SASEGT. V lost 2 bases and J 8 bases, leaving 9 bases between the germline ends. The CDR3 runs to 12 residues. The CDR3 region is CASSELGLGYTF. CDR3 sequence (DNA): TGTGCCAGCAGTGAACTTGGGCTCGGCTACACCTTC.

The V gene is TRBV15, the J gene TRBJ2-7; the D gene is possibly TRBD1 (6 bases). From germline, CDR1 is LNHNV and CDR2 YYDKDF (reference sequence). Deletions cut 2 bases from V and 3 bases from J, with 11 bases between. This CDR3 is 14 amino acids long. Written as DNA, the CDR3 is TGTGCCACCAGCAGACGTCAGGGGAGCTACGAGCAGTACTTC. Protein sequence: CATSRRQGSYEQYF.

The chain couples TRBV7-2 to TRBJ2-2; the D gene could be TRBD1 or TRBD2 (5 bases each). The CDR3 is made up of 16 amino acids. From germline, CDR1 is SGHTA and CDR2 FQGNSA. Between the trimmed V and J ends, which lost 0 bases and 0 bases, there was a span of 8 bases. The CDR3 sequence is CASSLAGTANTGELFF. For the CDR3, the DNA is TGTGCCAGCAGCTTAGCGGGGACCGCGAACACCGGGGAGCTGTTTTTT.

The genes are TRBV5-1 and TRBJ2-7, with 9 bases that match TRBD2. This CDR3 contains 17 residues. V dropped 3 bases and J dropped 4; count of bases not matched to a gene: 14. The germline V gene has CDR1 SGHRS and CDR2 YFSETQ. CDR3 protein: CASSWGLRAGGPYEQYF. CDR3 coding DNA: TGCGCCAGCAGCTGGGGATTGAGAGCGGGAGGTCCTTACGAGCAGTACTTC.

The rearrangement uses TRBV11-2 and TRBJ1-3; perhaps TRBD1 as D (6 bases). The CDR3 is 15 amino acids. The germline V and J ends were trimmed by 5 bases and 0 bases, with 11 bases remaining between them. The germline gives CDR1 SGHAT, CDR2 FQNNGV. This chain's CDR3 is CASSTGHGSGNTIYF. The CDR3 DNA reads TGTGCCAGCAGCACGGGACATGGCTCTGGAAACACCATATATTTT.

This clone was counted a single time. The chain joins TRBV18 to TRBJ2-7, with D unclear. The V gene lost 0 bases and the J gene lost 0 bases, with 12 bases spanning the gap. The CDR3 length is 16 residues. CDR1 and CDR2 from the germline V gene are KGHSH and LQKENI. The CDR3 region has the DNA TGTGCCAGCTCACCACCCGGGTCACTTAGCTCCTACGAGCAGTACTTC. It codes for CASSPPGSLSSYEQYF.

The chain couples TRBV5-1 to TRBJ2-1; D may be TRBD1 (5 bases). This CDR3 is built from 15 residues. V was shortened by 0 bases and J by 7 bases, with 14 bases between the two germline ends. In germline, CDR1 is SGHRS, CDR2 YFSETQ. Here the CDR3 reads CASSLVGRVGNEQFF. CDR3 sequence (DNA): TGCGCCAGCAGCTTGGTGGGCAGGGTAGGGAATGAGCAGTTCTTC.

The chain joins TRBV28 to TRBJ1-2; D ambiguous. The germline V gene encodes CDR1 MDHEN and CDR2 SYDVKM. The CDR3 has 14 amino acids. V lost 8 bases to trimming and J lost 0 bases, with 13 bases between them. Here the CDR3 DNA reads TGTGCCAGCCGAAATTCAAGGTCTAACTATGGCTACACCTTC. This sequence encodes CASRNSRSNYGYTF.

V gene TRBV29-1 combines with J gene TRBJ1-4, with D unresolved. Germline V CDR1 and CDR2: SQVTM, ANQGSEA. V shed 7 bases and J shed 8 bases, with 17 bases lying between them. CDR3 length equals 13 residues. The CDR3 DNA sequence: TGCAGCGCTGCGGACTCCGGGTCAGAAAAACTGTTTTTT. Protein: CSAADSGSEKLFF.

The chain uses TRBV9 and TRBJ2-1; 11 nucleotides align to TRBD2. The CDR3 spans 16 residues. V lost 4 bases, J lost 8 bases, and 11 bases stayed unmatched. Germline CDR1 reads SGDLS; CDR2 reads YYNGEE. Here the CDR3 DNA reads TGTGCCAGCAGCACCCTAGCGGGAGGTGGTAGGGATGAGCAGTTCTTC. It yields the protein CASSTLAGGGRDEQFF.